The 20 T cell receptor beta chains listed next were all sequenced from one sample in a study of patients and donors after allogeneic stem cell transplantation. TCRdb re-derived calls from the RT-PCR reads in MiXCR, one entry per CDR3 protein. Here the sample spans roughly 150,000 distinct CDR3 sequences, 24% being singletons. The specimen was blood, either unsorted or a sorted T cell fraction (not recorded which). The receptors were gathered from a human donor who was either an allogeneic HSCT recipient or a stem cell or donor lymphocyte infusion donor (not recorded which). It is not recorded whose cells these are; they may come from a transplant donor.

Ten or more counts support this clonotype. The chain couples TRBV5-6 to TRBJ1-2, with D uncertain. V lost 0 bases and J lost 8, with 5 bases in between. This CDR3 is built from 11 residues. Germline CDR1 reads SGHDT; CDR2 reads YYEEEE. CDR3 sequence reads: CASSLGSGYTF. The CDR3 bases are TGTGCCAGCAGCTTGGGGTCCGGCTACACCTTC.

This clonotype was counted ten times or more. The rearrangement joins TRBV5-4 to TRBJ1-1; possible D gene TRBD1, 6 bases. V was clipped by 4 bases and J by 1 base, with 17 bases between them. Germline V gene lookup returns CDR1 SGHNT and CDR2 YYREEE (reference sequence). The CDR3 is 16 residues long. In DNA form, the CDR3 reads TGTGCCAGCAGCCGGGGACATGGCTCACCGAACACTGAAGCTTTCTTT. It yields the protein CASSRGHGSPNTEAFF.

The chain carries TRBV7-2 and TRBJ2-2; D remains ambiguous. Per the germline V gene, CDR1 is SGHTA and CDR2 is FQGNSA. The length of the CDR3 is 13 residues. Trimming took 5 bases from V and 1 from J, leaving 5 bases between them. CDR3 amino acids: CASSRGNTGELFF. CDR3 DNA: TGTGCCAGCAGCCGCGGGAACACCGGGGAGCTGTTTTTT.

This clonotype has only one observation. The chain has TRBV12-2 and TRBJ2-5. TRBV12-2 is a pseudogene segment. The CDR3 contains 14 residues. This CDR3 is CASRSERKGETQYF. CDR3 coding DNA: TGTGCAAGTCGCTCGGAAAGAAAGGGAGAGACCCAGTACTTC.

The sample holds many counts of this clonotype. V and J are TRBV10-3 and TRBJ1-1, with a possible D match to TRBD1 (6 bases). The CDR3 has 12 amino acids. Trimming removed 10 bases from V and 2 bases from J, with 11 bases in between. Per germline, CDR1 ENHRY and CDR2 SYGVKD. The CDR3 DNA follows: TGTGCCACCCGGGACACTAACACTGAAGCTTTCTTT. The encoded protein is CATRDTNTEAFF.

CDR3 DNA sequence: TGTGCCAGCATCCTTCAGGGACTAGCGGGGCAAGAGACCCAGTACTTC. Protein sequence: CASILQGLAGQETQYF. The chain uses TRBV5-6 and TRBJ2-5, with 13 nucleotides matching TRBD2. The CDR3 is 16 amino acids. V lost 6 bases to trimming and J lost 2 bases; unmatched junction nucleotides: 7. Germline V gene lookup returns CDR1 SGHDT and CDR2 YYEEEE.

The table lists this clonotype with a few counts. This chain uses TRBV20-1 with TRBJ2-7; 14 bases are shared with TRBD2. The trim removed 4 bases at V and 6 bases at J, leaving 17 bases unmatched. This CDR3 is 18 amino acids long. Germline CDR1 is DFQATT and CDR2 is SNEGSKA (reference sequence). The CDR3 DNA reads as TGCAGTGCTATAGGCGGGACTAGCGGGAGTCTCCACCATCTCGAGCAGTACTTC. Translation: CSAIGGTSGSLHHLEQYF.

In the case of this clonotype: This may come from a read error, since a much larger clone is one base off. The chain joins TRBV18 to TRBJ1-1; 9 bases agree with TRBD1. The germline V gene has CDR1 KGHSH and CDR2 LQKENI. This CDR3 comprises 14 residues. This chain's CDR3 is CAGSPGQGDTEAFF. CDR3 bases: TGTGCCGGCTCACCGGGACAGGGAGACACTGAAGCTTTCTTT.

There are many counts of this clonotype. The rearrangement links TRBV4-1 to TRBJ1-2; 7 positions agree with TRBD1. From germline, CDR1 is MGHRA and CDR2 YSYEKL. The CDR3 consists of 17 residues. V lost 4 bases and J lost 5; bases outside the gene matches: 16. CDR3 in DNA: TGCGCCAGCAGCCCCCCCCGGGACAGACCTTATTTTTATGGCTACACCTTC. This encodes CASSPPRDRPYFYGYTF.

The chain employs TRBV29-1 and TRBJ2-7; TRBD2 matches at 9 bases. The CDR3 covers 14 residues. V gave up 4 bases and J gave up 7 bases; unmatched junction bases: 11. Germline V lookup: CDR1 SQVTM, CDR2 ANQGSEA. CDR3 protein: CSVGSREGRGEQYF. In DNA, the CDR3 is TGCAGCGTTGGTTCGCGGGAGGGCCGGGGGGAGCAGTACTTC.

This clonotype was detected a few times. V and J are TRBV6-4 and TRBJ2-3; TRBD2 might be the D (6 bases). CDR3 length: 14 amino acids. Germline assignment: CDR1 MRHNA and CDR2 SNTAGT. Trimming pared 5 bases from V and 3 bases from J, leaving 12 bases between. The DNA of the CDR3 is TGTGCCAGCAGTCCGACGGGGGATACAGATACGCAGTATTTT. Residues: CASSPTGDTDTQYF.

V and J are TRBV5-5 and TRBJ2-1, with unresolved D. CDR3 size: 13 residues. Germline V gene lookup returns CDR1 SGHKS and CDR2 YYEKEE (reference sequence). V was cut by 4 bases and J by 4 bases, with 9 bases left in between. The CDR3 sequence: CASSPGAYNEQFF. CDR3 nucleotide sequence: TGTGCCAGCAGCCCAGGCGCGTACAATGAGCAGTTCTTC. Combining the CDR3 with reference TRBV5-5 and TRBJ2-1 gives the whole variable domain DAGVTQSPTHLIKTRGQQVTLRCSPISGHKSVSWYQQVLGQGPQFIFQYYEKEERGRGNFPDRFSARQFPNYSSELNVNALLLGDSALYLCASSPGAYNEQFFGPGTRLTVL.

This chain joins TRBV6-1 and TRBJ1-6; the D is unclear. Germline V gene data show CDR1 as MNHNS and CDR2 as SASEGT. CDR3 length: 15 amino acids. V gave up 2 bases and J gave up 0 bases, with 5 bases separating them. The CDR3 region is CASSETYSYNSPLHF. The CDR3 DNA sequence: TGTGCCAGCAGTGAAACCTACTCCTATAATTCACCCCTCCACTTT.

This chain connects TRBV24-1 to TRBJ2-1, with D unresolved. Between the trimmed V and J ends, which lost 3 bases and 0 bases, there was a span of 11 bases. Germline assignment: CDR1 KGHDR and CDR2 SFDVKD. The CDR3 is made up of 16 amino acids. The CDR3 coding sequence is TGTGCCACCAGTGATCCCAGACGGCACTCCTACAATGAGCAGTTCTTC. Protein product: CATSDPRRHSYNEQFF.

The chain links TRBV6-5 to TRBJ2-7; D is possibly TRBD1 (5 bases). The CDR3 contains 12 residues. The V and J ends lost 9 bases and 3 bases respectively, with 12 bases between them. CDR1 is MNHEY, CDR2 SVGAGI, per germline. Written as DNA, the CDR3 is TGTGCCAGTGCAGGGTGGGACTACGAGCAGTACTTC. This codes for CASAGWDYEQYF.

There are a few counts of this clonotype. V gene TRBV24-1 combines with J gene TRBJ1-5, with 8 bases identical to TRBD1. The CDR3 sequence is 15 residues long. Germline values: CDR1 KGHDR, CDR2 SFDVKD. Losses at the gene ends were 4 bases for V and 5 bases for J; bases not matched to a gene: 6. CDR3 protein: CATSDPAGGYQPQHF. CDR3 bases: TGTGCCACCAGTGACCCCGCAGGGGGCTATCAGCCCCAGCATTTT.

The chain uses TRBV11-3 and TRBJ1-4; TRBD1 agrees at 7 bases. CDR1 SGHNT and CDR2 YENEEA come from the germline V gene. The CDR3 is made up of 15 amino acids. The J segment lost 4 bases and the V segment lost 3 bases, leaving 5 bases of the junction unmatched. CDR3 amino acids: CASSLRGQFNEKLFF. CDR3 in DNA: TGTGCCAGCAGCTTGAGGGGACAGTTTAATGAAAAACTGTTTTTT.

This rearrangement joins TRBV10-3 to TRBJ2-7; a possible D gene is TRBD2 (6 bases). V lost 0 bases and J lost 7, with 10 bases in between. The CDR3 is 13 amino acids. Per the germline V gene, CDR1 is ENHRY and CDR2 is SYGVKD. The CDR3, as DNA: TGTGCCATCAGTGAGTCGACTCGGGGGGAGCAGTACTTC. Translated: CAISESTRGEQYF.

V is TRBV14 and J is TRBJ2-4, with no clear D. Trimming took off 0 bases at V and 0 bases at J, with 6 bases between the two ends. The V gene's germline CDR1 is SGHDN and CDR2 FVKESK. This CDR3 contains 15 residues. This CDR3 reads CASSQDWGAKNIQYF. The DNA of the CDR3 is TGTGCCAGCAGCCAAGATTGGGGAGCCAAAAACATTCAGTACTTC. The entire variable domain, with the rest obtained from reference TRBV14 and TRBJ2-4, is as follows: EAGVTQFPSHSVIEKGQTVTLRCDPISGHDNLYWYRRVMGKEIKFLLHFVKESKQDESGMPNNRFLAERTGGTYSTLKVQPAELEDSGVYFCASSQDWGAKNIQYFGAGTRLSVL.

There are many counts of this clonotype. The junction departs from germline at one end; a sequencing error may be responsible. V and J are TRBV5-1 and TRBJ2-3; D remains ambiguous. CDR1 SGHRS and CDR2 YFSETQ come from the germline V gene. CDR3 length equals 11 residues. The CDR3 sequence: CASSYTDTQYF. CDR3 in DNA: TGTGCCAGCAGCTACACAGATACGCAGTATTTT. Full variable domain (remainder filled in from reference TRBV5-1 and TRBJ2-3): KAGVTQTPRYLIKTRGQQVTLSCSPISGHRSVSWYQQTPGQGLQFLFEYFSETQRNKGNFPGRFSGRQFSNSRSEMNVSTLELGDSALYLCASSYTDTQYFGPGTRLTVL.